What follows are 8 T cell receptor beta chains derived from one specimen sequenced in a study of T cell repertoires in cytomegalovirus infection. Via MiXCR, TCRdb re-called the reads, giving one row per CDR3 protein. Of some 920,000 distinct CDR3 sequences in the sample, approximately 31% were seen once. These receptors lack a known antigen. Sequencing used cultured CD8+ T cells from PBMCs, obtained from culture after CMV antigen stimulation. The receptors here all came from a human donor in good health (CMV status not recorded). Some clones in this sample may be carry-over from other donors' samples.

The CDR3 here is CASRFTGTRTYEQYV. The CDR3 DNA is TGTGCCAGCAGATTTACCGGGACCAGAACGTACGAGCAGTACGTC. The chain uses TRBV28 and TRBJ2-7; the D call may be TRBD1 or TRBD2 (5 bases each). Trimming took off 6 bases at V and 4 bases at J, with 19 bases between the two ends. From germline, CDR1 is MDHEN and CDR2 SYDVKM. The length of the CDR3 is 15 residues.

This clonotype was found a few times. This sequence joins TRBV13 and TRBJ2-7; a weak D match, TRBD2 (6 bases). CDR1 is PRHDT and CDR2 is FYEKMQ in the germline V gene (reference sequence). CDR3 length equals 14 residues. V was trimmed by 5 bases and J by 2 bases, leaving 13 bases between them. The CDR3 reads CASSQGLGPYEQYF. The CDR3 nucleotides are TGTGCCAGCAGCCAGGGACTGGGCCCCTACGAGCAGTACTTC.

A single count supports this clonotype. The rearrangement links TRBV6-2 or TRBV6-3 to TRBJ1-5; D unresolved. The CDR3 runs 16 residues. The germline CDR1 and CDR2 sequences are MNHEY and SVGEGT. The V and J ends lost 2 bases and 4 bases respectively, with 15 bases between them. CDR3 residues: CASSYPGLPLNQPQHF. The DNA of the CDR3 is TGTGCCAGCAGTTACCCCGGGCTCCCTTTGAATCAGCCCCAGCATTTT.

V and J are TRBV7-2 and TRBJ1-2; 11 nucleotides agree with TRBD1. From germline, CDR1 is SGHTA and CDR2 FQGNSA. Trimming took 5 bases from V and 5 from J; bases not matched to a gene: 16. The CDR3 totals 18 residues. The CDR3 spells CASSPGWDRGSRSYGYTF. The CDR3 coding sequence is TGTGCCAGCAGCCCGGGCTGGGACAGGGGGTCCCGTTCTTATGGCTACACCTTC. The variable domain in full, completed from reference TRBV7-2 and TRBJ1-2, reads GAGVSQSPSNKVTEKGKDVELRCDPISGHTALYWYRQSLGQGLEFLIYFQGNSAPDKSGLPSDRFSAERTGGSVSTLTIQRTQQEDSAVYLCASSPGWDRGSRSYGYTFGSGTRLTVV.

This clonotype was seen more than once but under ten times. This chain links TRBV6-1 with TRBJ2-7; D might be TRBD1 (6 bases). The CDR3 contains 14 residues. Trimming pared 2 bases from V and 0 bases from J, leaving 8 bases between. CDR1 and CDR2 (germline): MNHNS, SASEGT. CDR3: CASSEWTDSYEQYF. The CDR3 DNA reads TGTGCCAGCAGTGAATGGACAGACTCCTACGAGCAGTACTTC.

V is TRBV29-1 and J is TRBJ2-7; the D is unclear. V gave up 4 bases and J gave up 3 bases, with 10 bases separating them. This CDR3 is 12 amino acids long. Germline assignment: CDR1 SQVTM and CDR2 ANQGSEA. CDR3 residues: CSVVDGFYEQYF. The CDR3 DNA reads as TGCAGCGTTGTGGACGGCTTCTACGAGCAGTACTTC.

This clonotype has a count of ten or more. This chain connects TRBV7-6 to TRBJ1-2; D call uncertain. CDR1 is SGHVS, CDR2 FNYEAQ, per germline. The CDR3 totals 16 residues. The V end was cut by 2 bases, the J end by 4 bases, with 17 bases between. The CDR3 DNA reads TGTGCCAGCAGCTTAAAAGGAGCCGCGGCACCCTATGGCTACACCTTC. Amino acid sequence: CASSLKGAAAPYGYTF.

In this sample, this clonotype turned up many times. In DNA form, the CDR3 reads TGTGCCAGCAGCGCTAGCGGGGGGTTTTCCTACGAGCAGTACTTC. Translating it yields CASSASGGFSYEQYF. The gene calls are TRBV7-6 and TRBJ2-7, with 11 bases identical to TRBD2. J gave up 1 base and V 5 bases, and 4 bases lay outside the gene matches. This CDR3 is built from 15 residues. CDR1 is SGHVS, CDR2 FNYEAQ, per germline.